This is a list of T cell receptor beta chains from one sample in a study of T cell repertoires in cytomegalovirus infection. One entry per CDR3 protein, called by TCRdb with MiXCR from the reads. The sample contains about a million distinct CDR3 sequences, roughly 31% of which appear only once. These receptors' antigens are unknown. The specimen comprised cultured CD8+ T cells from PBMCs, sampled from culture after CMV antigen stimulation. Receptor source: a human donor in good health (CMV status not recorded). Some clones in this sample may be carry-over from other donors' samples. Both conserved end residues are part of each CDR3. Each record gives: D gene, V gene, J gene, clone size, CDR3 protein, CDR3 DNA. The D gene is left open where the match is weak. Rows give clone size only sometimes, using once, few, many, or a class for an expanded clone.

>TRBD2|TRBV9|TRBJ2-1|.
CASSAPLAGGLGALGAKHNEQFF
TGTGCCAGCAGCGCCCCTCTAGCGGGGGGGCTAGGGGCCCTGGGGGCCAAACACAATGAGCAGTTCTTC
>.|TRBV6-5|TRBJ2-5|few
CASSRTDRYQETQYF
TGTGCCAGCAGCCGCACTGACAGGTACCAAGAGACCCAGTACTTC
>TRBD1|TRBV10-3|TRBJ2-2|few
CAISGKGQSPNTGELFF
TGTGCCATCAGTGGCAAGGGACAGTCCCCGAACACCGGGGAGCTGTTTTTT
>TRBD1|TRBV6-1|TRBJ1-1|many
CASSDVYRDRLYPEAFF
TGTGCCAGCAGTGATGTTTACCGGGACAGGCTGTACCCTGAAGCTTTCTTT
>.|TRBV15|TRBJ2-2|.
CATSRVPWVRGGMDTGELFF
TGTGCCACCAGCAGAGTCCCTTGGGTTCGCGGGGGCATGGATACCGGGGAGCTGTTTTTT
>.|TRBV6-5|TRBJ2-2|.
CASSSDRIGTGELFF
TGTGCCAGCAGTTCAGACCGTATTGGCACCGGGGAGCTGTTTTTT
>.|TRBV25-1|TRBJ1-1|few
CASSHLYRGHTEAFF
TGTGCCAGCAGCCACTTATACCGGGGGCACACTGAAGCTTTCTTT
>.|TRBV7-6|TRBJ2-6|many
CASSLEWSGLAGANVLTF
TGTGCCAGCAGCTTAGAATGGTCAGGGTTGGCTGGGGCCAACGTCCTGACTTTC
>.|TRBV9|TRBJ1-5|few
CASSVEGGRDQPQHF
TGTGCCAGCAGCGTAGAGGGGGGTCGGGATCAGCCCCAGCATTTT
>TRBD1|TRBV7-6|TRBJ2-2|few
CASRNRGQGGELFF
TGTGCCAGCAGAAACAGGGGGCAAGGCGGGGAGCTGTTTTTT
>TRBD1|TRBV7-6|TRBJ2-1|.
CASSFLNRDRRVASYNEQFF
TGTGCCAGCAGCTTTTTAAACCGGGACAGGCGGGTGGCCTCCTACAATGAGCAGTTCTTC
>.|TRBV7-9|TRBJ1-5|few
CASSSAGVGNQPQHF
TGTGCCAGCAGCTCAGCCGGGGTCGGGAATCAGCCCCAGCATTTT
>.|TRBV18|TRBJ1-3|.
CASSPRPTRISGNTIYF
TGTGCCAGCTCACCAAGGCCGACACGCATCTCTGGAAACACCATATATTTT
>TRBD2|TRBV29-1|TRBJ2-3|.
CSAEEGGGADTQYF
TGCAGCGCCGAAGAAGGCGGGGGGGCGGATACGCAGTATTTT
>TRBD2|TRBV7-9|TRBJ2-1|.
CASSFRAGGPEGGQFF
TGTGCCAGCAGCTTTCGAGCGGGGGGGCCCGAGGGAGGGCAGTTCTTC
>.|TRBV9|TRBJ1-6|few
CASSAEDSPNSPLHF
TGTGCCAGCAGCGCAGAGGACAGCCCGAATTCACCCCTCCACTTT
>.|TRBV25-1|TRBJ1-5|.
CASSEGGLRPQHF
TGTGCCAGCAGTGAAGGAGGTTTGAGGCCCCAGCATTTT
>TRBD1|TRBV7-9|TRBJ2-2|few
CASSRRDRETGELFF
TGTGCCAGCAGCCGCCGGGACAGGGAGACCGGGGAGCTGTTTTTT
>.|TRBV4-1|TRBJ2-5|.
CASSQATGEETQYF
TGCGCCAGCAGCCAAGCCACGGGGGAAGAGACCCAGTACTTC
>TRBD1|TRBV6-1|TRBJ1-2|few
CASSERGQNGYTF
TGTGCCAGCAGTGAACGGGGACAGAATGGCTACACCTTC
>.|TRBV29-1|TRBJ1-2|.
CSAGAGNYGYTF
TGCAGCGCTGGGGCAGGGAACTATGGCTACACCTTC
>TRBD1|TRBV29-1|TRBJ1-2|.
CSVPGQGAHGYTF
TGCAGCGTTCCAGGACAGGGGGCGCATGGCTACACCTTC
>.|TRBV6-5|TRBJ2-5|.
CASSYSSLGTQYF
TGTGCCAGCAGTTACTCCTCTCTTGGGACCCAGTACTTC
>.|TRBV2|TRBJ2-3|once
CASSTVGGGGQADTQYF
TGTGCCAGCAGCACCGTGGGAGGGGGGGGCCAGGCAGATACGCAGTATTTT